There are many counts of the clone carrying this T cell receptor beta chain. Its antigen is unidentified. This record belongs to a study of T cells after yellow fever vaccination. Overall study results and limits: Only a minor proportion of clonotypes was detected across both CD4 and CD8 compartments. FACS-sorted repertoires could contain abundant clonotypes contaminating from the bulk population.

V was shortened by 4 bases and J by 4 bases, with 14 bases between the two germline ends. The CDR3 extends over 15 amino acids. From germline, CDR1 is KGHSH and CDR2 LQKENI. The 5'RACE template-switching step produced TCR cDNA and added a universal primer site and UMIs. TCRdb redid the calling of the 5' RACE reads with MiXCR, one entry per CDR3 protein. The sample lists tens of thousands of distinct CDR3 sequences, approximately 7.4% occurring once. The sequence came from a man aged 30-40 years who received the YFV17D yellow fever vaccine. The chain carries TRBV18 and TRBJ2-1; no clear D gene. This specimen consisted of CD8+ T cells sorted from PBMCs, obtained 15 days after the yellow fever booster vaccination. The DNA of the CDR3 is TGTGCCAGCTCACTTCCCAGAGCCCTATACAATGAGCAGTTCTTC. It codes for CASSLPRALYNEQFF.